Listed below are T cell receptor beta chains from one sample, sequenced in a study of low-dose radiotherapy and immunotherapy resistance in tumors. MiXCR, applied by TCRdb to the reads, yields one record per CDR3 protein. The sample shows 65,000 to 95,000 distinct CDR3 sequences, roughly 17% of them seen only once. The material sequenced was PBMCs, taken after low-dose radiotherapy plus immunotherapy. These receptors came from a male donor with prostate cancer. The CDR3 runs from the conserved cysteine through the conserved F or W. Fields, in order: CDR3 DNA, CDR3 protein, J gene, clone size, D gene, V gene. A D gene is named only where the DNA matches it firmly. Not all rows give a size; the values are once, few, many and, for expanded clones, a class.

CDR3 DNA: TGTGCCAGTAGTATTCCAGGACGGAATACGCAGTATTTT; CDR3 protein: CASSIPGRNTQYF; J gene: TRBJ2-3; clone size: many; D gene: -; V gene: TRBV19
CDR3 DNA: -; CDR3 protein: CASSAGRGIDTGELFFF; J gene: TRBJ2-2; clone size: -; D gene: -; V gene: TRBV2
CDR3 DNA: TGTGCCAGCAGCTTAAAAACGGGGGGTCTACAAGAGACCCAGTACTTC; CDR3 protein: CASSLKTGGLQETQYF; J gene: TRBJ2-5; clone size: many; D gene: TRBD2; V gene: TRBV11-1
CDR3 DNA: TGTGCCAGCAGCTTGCAGGGGGCGCGGACTGAAGCTTTCTTT; CDR3 protein: CASSLQGARTEAFF; J gene: TRBJ1-1; clone size: many; D gene: TRBD1; V gene: TRBV5-4
CDR3 DNA: TGTGCCAGCAGTGAAAGGGGGTGGACTGAGCAGTTCTTC; CDR3 protein: CASSERGWTEQFF; J gene: TRBJ2-1; clone size: few; D gene: -; V gene: TRBV6-1
CDR3 DNA: TGTGCCAGCACCCCGACAGGGGAACGCCTGGAGCAGTACTTC; CDR3 protein: CASTPTGERLEQYF; J gene: TRBJ2-7; clone size: many; D gene: TRBD1; V gene: TRBV28
CDR3 DNA: TGTGCCAGCAGCCAAGATCAGCAGGGTAGGGGCACGCAGTATTTT; CDR3 protein: CASSQDQQGRGTQYF; J gene: TRBJ2-3; clone size: few; D gene: -; V gene: TRBV4-1
CDR3 DNA: TGCGCCAGCAGCTGGGGACAGGGCTCCTACGAGCAGTACTTC; CDR3 protein: CASSWGQGSYEQYF; J gene: TRBJ2-7; clone size: many; D gene: TRBD1; V gene: TRBV5-1
CDR3 DNA: TGTGCCAGCAGTGAAGGACACTCGAACACTGAAGCTTTCTTT; CDR3 protein: CASSEGHSNTEAFF; J gene: TRBJ1-1; clone size: many; D gene: -; V gene: TRBV25-1
CDR3 DNA: TGTGCCAGCTCACGAGAAAGCTCCTATAATTCACCCCTCCACTTT; CDR3 protein: CASSRESSYNSPLHF; J gene: TRBJ1-6; clone size: many; D gene: -; V gene: TRBV18
CDR3 DNA: TGCAGCGTTGATCGGGGACAGGGCCTCAATACCTTC; CDR3 protein: CSVDRGQGLNTF; J gene: TRBJ1-2; clone size: many; D gene: TRBD1; V gene: TRBV29-1
CDR3 DNA: TGCAGTATCCAGAGAGAAACTAGCTCGGGGGAGACCCAGTACTTC; CDR3 protein: CSIQRETSSGETQYF; J gene: TRBJ2-5; clone size: -; D gene: -; V gene: TRBV20-1
CDR3 DNA: TGTGCCAGTAGTACTTACGCGGGGGTTTCAAACATTCAGTACTTC; CDR3 protein: CASSTYAGVSNIQYF; J gene: TRBJ2-4; clone size: many; D gene: TRBD2; V gene: TRBV19
CDR3 DNA: TGCGCCAGCAGCACGGAGACTAGCGGTGCATCTCGCACGCAGTATTTT; CDR3 protein: CASSTETSGASRTQYF; J gene: TRBJ2-3; clone size: -; D gene: TRBD2; V gene: TRBV5-1
CDR3 DNA: TGTGCCACCAGTCCTTACGACGGCTACGAGCAGTACTTC; CDR3 protein: CATSPYDGYEQYF; J gene: TRBJ2-7; clone size: many; D gene: -; V gene: TRBV24-1
CDR3 DNA: TGTGCCACTCGGGACAGGGGCAATCAGCCCCAGCATTTT; CDR3 protein: CATRDRGNQPQHF; J gene: TRBJ1-5; clone size: many; D gene: TRBD1; V gene: TRBV27
CDR3 DNA: TGTGCCAGCACCCCTCCCGGGGGCCCTATAGCCAAAAACATTCAGTACTTC; CDR3 protein: CASTPPGGPIAKNIQYF; J gene: TRBJ2-4; clone size: many; D gene: -; V gene: TRBV28
CDR3 DNA: TGTGCCAGCCGAAGGTGGTCCGGGACAGCGAACACCGGGGAGCTGTTTTTT; CDR3 protein: CASRRWSGTANTGELFF; J gene: TRBJ2-2; clone size: once; D gene: TRBD1; V gene: TRBV6-2/TRBV6-3
CDR3 DNA: TGTGCCAGCACCGACGCTCGGGTCACCGGGGAGCTGTTTTTT; CDR3 protein: CASTDARVTGELFF; J gene: TRBJ2-2; clone size: -; D gene: -; V gene: TRBV6-2/TRBV6-3
CDR3 DNA: TGTGCCAGCACCCTATCCGGGACAGGCTCAGCCGAGCAGTACTTC; CDR3 protein: CASTLSGTGSAEQYF; J gene: TRBJ2-7; clone size: many; D gene: TRBD1; V gene: TRBV5-5
CDR3 DNA: TGTGCCAGCAGTTTAGGGACAGGGACGGCTAGCTACAATGAGCAGTTCTTC; CDR3 protein: CASSLGTGTASYNEQFF; J gene: TRBJ2-1; clone size: many; D gene: TRBD1; V gene: TRBV6-1
CDR3 DNA: TGTGCCAGCAGTTACCGGATCCTGGACACAGATACGCAGTATTTT; CDR3 protein: CASSYRILDTDTQYF; J gene: TRBJ2-3; clone size: many; D gene: -; V gene: TRBV27
CDR3 DNA: TGTGCCAGCAGTGTACGGAACACCGGGGAGCTGTTTTTT; CDR3 protein: CASSVRNTGELFF; J gene: TRBJ2-2; clone size: many; D gene: -; V gene: TRBV2
CDR3 DNA: TGCGCCAGCAGCCAAGACGGCGGGGTAGGACAGCCCCAGCATTTT; CDR3 protein: CASSQDGGVGQPQHF; J gene: TRBJ1-5; clone size: -; D gene: -; V gene: TRBV4-1
CDR3 DNA: TGTGCCAGCGTCGGACCGCGCTACGAGCAGTACTTC; CDR3 protein: CASVGPRYEQYF; J gene: TRBJ2-7; clone size: -; D gene: -; V gene: TRBV28
CDR3 DNA: TGTGCCAGCAGTTCTCCCCCCTCTGGGGCCAACGTCCTGACTTTC; CDR3 protein: CASSSPPSGANVLTF; J gene: TRBJ2-6; clone size: many; D gene: -; V gene: TRBV27
CDR3 DNA: TGTGCCTGGGGACTGGACACTGAAGCTTTCTTT; CDR3 protein: CAWGLDTEAFF; J gene: TRBJ1-1; clone size: -; D gene: -; V gene: TRBV30
CDR3 DNA: TGTGCCTGGAGTGCGCAGATTGGCACTGAAGCTTTCTTT; CDR3 protein: CAWSAQIGTEAFF; J gene: TRBJ1-1; clone size: many; D gene: -; V gene: TRBV30
CDR3 DNA: TGTGCCAGCAGCTCCCGGACTAGCGGATTTTGGGGCACCGGGGAGCTGTTTTTT; CDR3 protein: CASSSRTSGFWGTGELFF; J gene: TRBJ2-2; clone size: many; D gene: TRBD2; V gene: TRBV7-2
CDR3 DNA: TGCAGCGCTGGGTCCGAGTTGGCGGGAGGGCCTGGGGAGCTGTTTTTT; CDR3 protein: CSAGSELAGGPGELFF; J gene: TRBJ2-2; clone size: many; D gene: TRBD2; V gene: TRBV29-1
CDR3 DNA: TGTGCCAGCAGTCCCTGGACAGGGGGCGTGAAAGATACGCAGTATTTT; CDR3 protein: CASSPWTGGVKDTQYF; J gene: TRBJ2-3; clone size: many; D gene: TRBD1; V gene: TRBV28
CDR3 DNA: TGTGCCAGTAGACTAGCGGGAGTCGGTGAGCAGTTCTTC; CDR3 protein: CASRLAGVGEQFF; J gene: TRBJ2-1; clone size: many; D gene: TRBD2; V gene: TRBV2
CDR3 DNA: TGTGCCAGCTCGTACCGCGGGTCCTCCGCCTACAATGAGCTGTTCTTC; CDR3 protein: CASSYRGSSAYNELFF; J gene: TRBJ2-1; clone size: many; D gene: -; V gene: TRBV18
CDR3 DNA: TGTGCCAGCAGTCTAAAACAGGGGATAATCACAGATACGCAGTATTTT; CDR3 protein: CASSLKQGIITDTQYF; J gene: TRBJ2-3; clone size: few; D gene: TRBD1; V gene: TRBV27
CDR3 DNA: TGTGCCAGCAGCTCTACAGGGCGGACTGAAGCTTTCTTT; CDR3 protein: CASSSTGRTEAFF; J gene: TRBJ1-1; clone size: many; D gene: -; V gene: TRBV7-2
CDR3 DNA: TGTGCCAGCAGGGCCGGAGGGAATGAAAAACTGTTTTTT; CDR3 protein: CASRAGGNEKLFF; J gene: TRBJ1-4; clone size: many; D gene: -; V gene: TRBV7-8
CDR3 DNA: TGCGCCAGCAGCTTGGAGGGAGGCGCGGCTGGCTACACCTTC; CDR3 protein: CASSLEGGAAGYTF; J gene: TRBJ1-2; clone size: many; D gene: -; V gene: TRBV5-1
CDR3 DNA: TGTGCCAGTAGTACCCGGACAGGGGTGGGCACAGATACGCAGTATTTT; CDR3 protein: CASSTRTGVGTDTQYF; J gene: TRBJ2-3; clone size: many; D gene: TRBD1; V gene: TRBV19
CDR3 DNA: TGTGCCAGCAGTGAATGGTTTCCGGGGGTAGGGACCAGGGTCGAGCAGTACTTC; CDR3 protein: CASSEWFPGVGTRVEQYF; J gene: TRBJ2-7; clone size: many; D gene: -; V gene: TRBV6-1
CDR3 DNA: TGTGCCAGCACGAGCGGGGGTTCCTCCTACGAGCAGTACTTC; CDR3 protein: CASTSGGSSYEQYF; J gene: TRBJ2-7; clone size: many; D gene: TRBD2; V gene: TRBV28
CDR3 DNA: TGTGCCACCAGCAGAGGAGTGGGCCGCGCCTACGAGCAGTACTTC; CDR3 protein: CATSRGVGRAYEQYF; J gene: TRBJ2-7; clone size: many; D gene: -; V gene: TRBV15
CDR3 DNA: TGTGCCAGCAGTGCGGGACGTGCGGACATCCAAGAGACCCAGTACTTC; CDR3 protein: CASSAGRADIQETQYF; J gene: TRBJ2-5; clone size: few; D gene: -; V gene: TRBV2
CDR3 DNA: TGTGCCAGCAGCACCGACGAGCAGTACTTC; CDR3 protein: CASSTDEQYF; J gene: TRBJ2-7; clone size: -; D gene: -; V gene: TRBV28
CDR3 DNA: TGTGCCAGCAGCTTAGCTTCTAGCGTGACCTACGAGCAGTACTTC; CDR3 protein: CASSLASSVTYEQYF; J gene: TRBJ2-7; clone size: many; D gene: -; V gene: TRBV7-8
CDR3 DNA: TGTGCCAGCAGTCACGGGCCCTTCAGTAGTCAGCCCCAGCATTTT; CDR3 protein: CASSHGPFSSQPQHF; J gene: TRBJ1-5; clone size: -; D gene: -; V gene: TRBV28
CDR3 DNA: TGTGCCAGTAAGTCCGGACTAGCGCAAGGGAATGAGCAGTTCTTC; CDR3 protein: CASKSGLAQGNEQFF; J gene: TRBJ2-1; clone size: -; D gene: TRBD2; V gene: TRBV19
CDR3 DNA: TGTGCCAGCAGTCTTATTGGGACTAGCGGGAGTACTTTGGGAAATGAGCAGTTCTTC; CDR3 protein: CASSLIGTSGSTLGNEQFF; J gene: TRBJ2-1; clone size: many; D gene: TRBD2; V gene: TRBV28
CDR3 DNA: TGTGCCAGCAGCCAAGGGACAGGGGATGGCAATCAGCCCCAGCATTTT; CDR3 protein: CASSQGTGDGNQPQHF; J gene: TRBJ1-5; clone size: many; D gene: TRBD1; V gene: TRBV3-1